This TCR beta chain was recorded in a study of T cell responses to AZD1222 COVID-19 vaccine. Whole-study findings and limits: Spike-specific TCR breadth and depth were elevated following two AZD1222 doses. CD4 TCRs linked to vaccination spanned spike, dominating at 160-218 and 743-854.

Germline V gives CDR1 SGHTA, CDR2 FQGTGA. The CDR3 spans 15 residues. Trimming cost V 5 bases and J 3 bases, with 13 bases left between them. Turning to this clone: The antigen remains undetermined.

Profiled with immunoSEQ multiplex PCR; TCRdb holds only in-frame clones, not every one. This table holds some 130,000 clones, over 75% found once. The source is an adult in good health. Sequenced here: peripheral blood, sampled on day 0 of AZD1222 vaccination. This chain joins TRBV7-3 and TRBJ2-2; D is unresolved. CDR3 amino acids: CASSRFSGDTGELFF. The DNA of the CDR3 is TGTGCCAGCAGCCGTTTTAGTGGTGACACCGGGGAGCTGTTTTTT.